These 9 T cell receptor beta chains were all obtained from the same sample, sequenced in a study of beta chain features in type 1 diabetes (dated by TCRdb to 2016 to 2019). Library preparation employed the immunoSEQ multiplex PCR assay. The High Capacity cDNA Reverse Transcription Kit was used to reverse transcribe all of the isolated RNA, meaning that expressed TCRB transcripts were what got sequenced. Sourced from immuneACCESS, this table was stored by TCRdb with only in-frame sequences that have V and J called. A share of the clones is absent; for the studies checked, an unresolved V gene accounts for under half, and the remainder has no known explanation. This sample is represented by about 220,000 clones; 11% of them were singletons. The ten largest account for 1% to 1.5% of the sample. Sequencing input: central memory CD4+ T cells from blood. The source of these receptors is a man between 18 and 35 years old in good health.

This clone has just a few counts. This chain joins TRBV29-1 and TRBJ1-1; no reliable D call. Germline V gene sequence: CDR1 SQVTM, CDR2 ANQGSEA. This CDR3 contains 13 residues. Between the trimmed V and J ends, which lost 6 bases and 1 base, there was a span of 12 bases. CDR3 coding DNA: TGCAGCGTGGATTATCAGGAGAACACTGAAGCTTTCTTT. Amino acid sequence: CSVDYQENTEAFF.

V usage is TRBV7-2 and J usage is TRBJ1-5, with 9 bases matching TRBD1. Germline CDR1 SGHTA, CDR2 FQGNSA. The CDR3 is 16 residues long. Unmatched junction bases numbered 9, after V lost 5 bases and J lost 4 bases. As DNA, the CDR3 is TGTGCCAGCAGCCTCTACTCCGGGACAGGGAATCAGCCCCAGCATTTT. Translation gives CASSLYSGTGNQPQHF.

J is TRBJ2-4 and V is TRBV28; 10 bases match TRBD2. CDR1 is MDHEN, CDR2 SYDVKM, per germline. The ends lost 4 bases at V and 5 bases at J; junction bases unmatched: 5. This CDR3 is 15 amino acids long. The CDR3 sequence is CASSSLAGVENIQYF. In nucleotides, the CDR3 is TGTGCCAGCAGTTCCCTAGCGGGAGTAGAAAACATTCAGTACTTC.

This clone was found a few times. The V call is TRBV7-9, the J call TRBJ1-2; D remains ambiguous. Per germline, CDR1 SEHNR and CDR2 FQNEAQ (reference sequence). V lost 6 bases and J lost 6, with 14 bases in between. CDR3 length: 13 residues. The CDR3 is CASSRQNEDGYTF. The CDR3 nucleotides read TGTGCCAGCAGTAGACAAAACGAGGATGGCTACACCTTC.

In the case of this clone: Distinct nucleotide sequences in the sample also encode this CDR3. The V gene is TRBV7-2, the J gene TRBJ2-5; D gene ambiguous. Trimming stripped 1 base from V and 1 base from J, with 7 bases between. The length of the CDR3 is 14 residues. Germline V CDR1 and CDR2: SGHTA, FQGNSA. The CDR3 spells CASSLDGRQETQYF. In DNA form, the CDR3 reads TGTGCCAGCAGCTTAGATGGTCGCCAAGAGACCCAGTACTTC. Using reference TRBV7-2 and TRBJ2-5 for the parts outside the CDR3, the full variable domain is GAGVSQSPSNKVTEKGKDVELRCDPISGHTALYWYRQSLGQGLEFLIYFQGNSAPDKSGLPSDRFSAERTGGSVSTLTIQRTQQEDSAVYLCASSLDGRQETQYFGPGTRLLVL.

This clone was picked up a small number of times. This rearrangement joins TRBV5-1 to TRBJ2-5, with 11 bases that match TRBD2. Trimming took 0 bases from V and 5 from J; bases not matched to a gene: 3. Germline V gives CDR1 SGHRS, CDR2 YFSETQ. CDR3 size: 15 residues. Here the CDR3 DNA reads TGCGCCAGCAGCTTGGCAACTAGCGGGAGTGAGACCCAGTACTTC. Translating gives CASSLATSGSETQYF.

The chain couples TRBV7-2 to TRBJ1-1; D remains ambiguous. The CDR3 consists of 11 residues. V was cut by 7 bases and J by 10 bases, with 13 bases left in between. Germline CDR1 is SGHTA and CDR2 is FQGNSA. The chain's CDR3 is CASNHRGGAFF. CDR3 in DNA: TGTGCCAGCAACCATCGCGGAGGAGCTTTCTTT.

The chain carries TRBV5-1 and TRBJ2-1; D gene uncertain. CDR1 is SGHRS and CDR2 is YFSETQ in the germline V gene. V was clipped by 5 bases and J by 0 bases, with 12 bases between them. The CDR3 has 15 amino acids. CDR3 sequence reads: CASSPPLSSYNEQFF. The CDR3 DNA reads as TGCGCCAGCAGTCCTCCGCTTAGCTCCTACAATGAGCAGTTCTTC.

CDR3 residues: CATSRDGGAKNIQYF. CDR3 in DNA: TGTGCCACCTCCCGGGACGGCGGGGCCAAAAACATTCAGTACTTC. This chain joins TRBV2 and TRBJ2-4; TRBD1 or TRBD2 may be the D gene (5 bases each). The germline V gene has CDR1 SNHLY and CDR2 FYNNEI. This CDR3 region has 15 residues. The V end was cut by 10 bases, the J end by 1 base, with 17 bases between.